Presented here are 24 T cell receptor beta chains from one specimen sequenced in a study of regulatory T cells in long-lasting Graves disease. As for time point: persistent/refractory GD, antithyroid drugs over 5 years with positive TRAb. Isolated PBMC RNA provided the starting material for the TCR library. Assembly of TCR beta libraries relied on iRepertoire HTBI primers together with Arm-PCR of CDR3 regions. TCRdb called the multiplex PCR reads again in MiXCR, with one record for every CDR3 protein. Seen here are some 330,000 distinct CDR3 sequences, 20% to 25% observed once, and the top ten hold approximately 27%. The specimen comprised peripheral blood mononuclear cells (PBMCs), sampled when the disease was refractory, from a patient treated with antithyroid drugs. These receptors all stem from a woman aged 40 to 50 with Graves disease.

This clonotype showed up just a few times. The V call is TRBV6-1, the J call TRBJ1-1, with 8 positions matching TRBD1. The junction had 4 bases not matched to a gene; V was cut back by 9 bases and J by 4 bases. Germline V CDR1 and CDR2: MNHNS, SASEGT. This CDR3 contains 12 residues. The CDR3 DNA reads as TGTGCCAGTAGGACAGGGATCACTGAAGCTTTCTTT. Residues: CASRTGITEAFF.

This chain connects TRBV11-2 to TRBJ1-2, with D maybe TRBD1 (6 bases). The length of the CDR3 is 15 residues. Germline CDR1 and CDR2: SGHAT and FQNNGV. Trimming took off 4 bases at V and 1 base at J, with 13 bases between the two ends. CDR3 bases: TGTGCCAGCAGCTCAAAACAGGGAAATAACTATGGCTACACCTTC. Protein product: CASSSKQGNNYGYTF.

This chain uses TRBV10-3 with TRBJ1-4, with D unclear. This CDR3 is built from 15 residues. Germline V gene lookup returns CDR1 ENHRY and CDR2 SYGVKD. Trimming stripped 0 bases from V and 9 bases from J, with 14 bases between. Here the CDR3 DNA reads TGTGCCATCAGTGAGTCCTTGGCAGAATGGAAAAAACTGTTTTTT. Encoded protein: CAISESLAEWKKLFF.

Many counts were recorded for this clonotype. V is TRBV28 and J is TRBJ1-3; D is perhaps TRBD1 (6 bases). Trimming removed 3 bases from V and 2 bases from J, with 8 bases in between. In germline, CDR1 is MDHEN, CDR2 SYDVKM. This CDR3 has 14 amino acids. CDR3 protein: CASSFEGAGNTIYF. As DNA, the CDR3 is TGTGCCAGCAGTTTTGAGGGGGCTGGAAACACCATATATTTT. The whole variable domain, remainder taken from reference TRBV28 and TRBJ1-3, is DVKVTQSSRYLVKRTGEKVFLECVQDMDHENMFWYRQDPGLGLRLIYFSYDVKMKEKGDIPEGYSVSREKKERFSLILESASTNQTSMYLCASSFEGAGNTIYFGEGSWLTVV.

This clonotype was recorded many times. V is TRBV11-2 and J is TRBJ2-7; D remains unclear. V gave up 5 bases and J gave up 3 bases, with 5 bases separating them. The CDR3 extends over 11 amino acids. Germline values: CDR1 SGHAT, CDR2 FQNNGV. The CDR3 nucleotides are TGTGCCAGCAGCACTCTCTACGAGCAGTACTTC. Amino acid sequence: CASSTLYEQYF.

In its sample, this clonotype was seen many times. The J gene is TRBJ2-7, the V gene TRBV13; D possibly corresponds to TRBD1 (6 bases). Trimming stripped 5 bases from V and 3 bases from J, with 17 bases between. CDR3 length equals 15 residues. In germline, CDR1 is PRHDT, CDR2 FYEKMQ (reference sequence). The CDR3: CASSLLPGDIYEQYF. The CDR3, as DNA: TGTGCCAGCAGCCTATTGCCAGGGGATATCTACGAGCAGTACTTC.

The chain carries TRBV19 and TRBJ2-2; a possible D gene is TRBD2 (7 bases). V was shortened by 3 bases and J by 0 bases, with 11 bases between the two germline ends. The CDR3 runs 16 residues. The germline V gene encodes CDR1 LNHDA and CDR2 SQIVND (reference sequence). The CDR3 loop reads CASSIRGATNTGELFF. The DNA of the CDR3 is TGTGCCAGTAGTATCCGGGGGGCGACGAACACCGGGGAGCTGTTTTTT. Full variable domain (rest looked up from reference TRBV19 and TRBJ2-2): DGGITQSPKYLFRKEGQNVTLSCEQNLNHDAMYWYRQDPGQGLRLIYYSQIVNDFQKGDIAEGYSVSREKKESFPLTVTSAQKNPTAFYLCASSIRGATNTGELFFGEGSRLTVL.

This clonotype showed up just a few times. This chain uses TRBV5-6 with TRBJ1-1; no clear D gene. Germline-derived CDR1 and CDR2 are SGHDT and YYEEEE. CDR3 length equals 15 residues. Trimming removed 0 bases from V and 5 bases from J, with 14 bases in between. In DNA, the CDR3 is TGTGCCAGCAGCTTGGAAGGAGGGATGGGGACTGAAGCTTTCTTT. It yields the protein CASSLEGGMGTEAFF. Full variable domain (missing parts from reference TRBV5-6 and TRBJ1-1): DAGVTQSPTHLIKTRGQQVTLRCSPKSGHDTVSWYQQALGQGPQFIFQYYEEEERQRGNFPDRFSGHQFPNYSSELNVNALLLGDSALYLCASSLEGGMGTEAFFGQGTRLTVV.

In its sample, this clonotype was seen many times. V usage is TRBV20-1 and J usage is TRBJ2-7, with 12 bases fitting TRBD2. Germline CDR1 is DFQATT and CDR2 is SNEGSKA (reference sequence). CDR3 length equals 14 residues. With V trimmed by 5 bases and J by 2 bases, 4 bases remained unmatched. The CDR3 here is CSAATSGGTYEQYF. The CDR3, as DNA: TGCAGTGCTGCGACTAGCGGGGGAACCTACGAGCAGTACTTC.

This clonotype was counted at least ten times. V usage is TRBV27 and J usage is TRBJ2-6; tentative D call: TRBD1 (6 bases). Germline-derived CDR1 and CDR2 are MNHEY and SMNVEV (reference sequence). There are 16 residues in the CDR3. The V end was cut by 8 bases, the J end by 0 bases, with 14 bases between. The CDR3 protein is CASWGQWGSGANVLTF. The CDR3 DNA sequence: TGTGCCAGCTGGGGGCAATGGGGCTCTGGGGCCAACGTCCTGACTTTC. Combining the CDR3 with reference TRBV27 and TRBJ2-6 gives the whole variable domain EAQVTQNPRYLITVTGKKLTVTCSQNMNHEYMSWYRQDPGLGLRQIYYSMNVEVTDKGDVPEGYKVSRKEKRNFPLILESPSPNQTSLYFCASWGQWGSGANVLTFGAGSRLTVL.

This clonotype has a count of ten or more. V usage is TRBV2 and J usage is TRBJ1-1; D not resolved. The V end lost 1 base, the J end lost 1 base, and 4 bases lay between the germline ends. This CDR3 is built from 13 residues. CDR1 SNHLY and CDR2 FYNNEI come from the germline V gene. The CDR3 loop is CASSEGANTEAFF. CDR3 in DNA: TGTGCCAGCAGTGAAGGGGCGAACACTGAAGCTTTCTTT.

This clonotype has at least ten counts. CDR3 bases: TGTGCCAGCAGCCCACGGAGGGTCTCCTACGAGCAGTACTTC. This encodes CASSPRRVSYEQYF. The chain employs TRBV11-2 and TRBJ2-7, with D maybe TRBD2 (6 bases). V was pared by 5 bases and J by 0 bases, with 11 bases between. The CDR3 is made up of 14 amino acids. The germline V gene has CDR1 SGHAT and CDR2 FQNNGV.

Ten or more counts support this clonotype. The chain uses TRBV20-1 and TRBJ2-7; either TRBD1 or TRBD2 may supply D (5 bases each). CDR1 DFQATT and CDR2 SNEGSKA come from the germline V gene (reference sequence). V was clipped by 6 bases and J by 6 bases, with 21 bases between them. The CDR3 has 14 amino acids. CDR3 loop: CSAPEGKFDGEQYF. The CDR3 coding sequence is TGCAGTGCCCCCGAGGGGAAGTTCGACGGCGAGCAGTACTTC.

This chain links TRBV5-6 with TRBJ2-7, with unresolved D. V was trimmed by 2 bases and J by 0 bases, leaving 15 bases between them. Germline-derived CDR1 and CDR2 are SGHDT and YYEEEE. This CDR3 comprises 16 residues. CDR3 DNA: TGTGCCAGCAGCTTCCGGCAATACGTGAGCTCCTACGAGCAGTACTTC. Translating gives CASSFRQYVSSYEQYF.

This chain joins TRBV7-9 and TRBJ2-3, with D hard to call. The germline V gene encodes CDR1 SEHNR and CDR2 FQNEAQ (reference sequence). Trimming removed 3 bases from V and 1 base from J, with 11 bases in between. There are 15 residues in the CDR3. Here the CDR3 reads CASSFQAVGTDTQYF. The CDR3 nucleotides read TGTGCCAGCAGCTTCCAGGCTGTGGGCACAGATACGCAGTATTTT.

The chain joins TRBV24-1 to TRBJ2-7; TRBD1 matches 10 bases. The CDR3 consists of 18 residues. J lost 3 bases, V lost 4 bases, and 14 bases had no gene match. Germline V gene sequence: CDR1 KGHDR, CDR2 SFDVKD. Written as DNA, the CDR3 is TGTGCCACCAGTGACTCCGACAGGGGGCTACTCTCCTACTACGAGCAGTACTTC. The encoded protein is CATSDSDRGLLSYYEQYF.

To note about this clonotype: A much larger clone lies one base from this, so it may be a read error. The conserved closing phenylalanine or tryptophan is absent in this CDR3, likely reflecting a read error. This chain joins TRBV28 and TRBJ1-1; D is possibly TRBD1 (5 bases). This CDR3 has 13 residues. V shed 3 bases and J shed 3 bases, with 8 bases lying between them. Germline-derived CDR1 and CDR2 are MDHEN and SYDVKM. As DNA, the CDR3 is TGTGCCAGCAGTTTGGGGACCTACACTGAAGCTTTCCTT. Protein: CASSLGTYTEAFL.

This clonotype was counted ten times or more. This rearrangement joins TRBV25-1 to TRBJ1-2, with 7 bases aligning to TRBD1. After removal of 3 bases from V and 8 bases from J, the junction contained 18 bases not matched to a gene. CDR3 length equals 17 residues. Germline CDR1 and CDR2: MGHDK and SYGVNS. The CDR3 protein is CASSDGPGQIGLGGYTF. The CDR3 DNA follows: TGTGCCAGCAGTGACGGACCGGGACAGATAGGGTTGGGCGGCTACACCTTC.

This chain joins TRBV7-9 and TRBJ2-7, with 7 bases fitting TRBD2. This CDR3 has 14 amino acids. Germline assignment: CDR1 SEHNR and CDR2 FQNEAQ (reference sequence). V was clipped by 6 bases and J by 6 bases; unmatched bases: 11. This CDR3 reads CASRREYTGSEQYF. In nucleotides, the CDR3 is TGTGCCAGCAGGCGGGAGTACACGGGGTCCGAGCAGTACTTC.

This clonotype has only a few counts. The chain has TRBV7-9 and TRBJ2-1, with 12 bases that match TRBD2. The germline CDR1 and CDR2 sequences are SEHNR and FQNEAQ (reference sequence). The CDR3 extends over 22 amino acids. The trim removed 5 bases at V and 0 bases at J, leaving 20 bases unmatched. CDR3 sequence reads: CASSTTGHEGLAGLHSYNEQFF. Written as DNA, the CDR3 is TGTGCCAGCAGCACTACGGGACACGAGGGACTAGCGGGCCTCCACTCCTACAATGAGCAGTTCTTC.

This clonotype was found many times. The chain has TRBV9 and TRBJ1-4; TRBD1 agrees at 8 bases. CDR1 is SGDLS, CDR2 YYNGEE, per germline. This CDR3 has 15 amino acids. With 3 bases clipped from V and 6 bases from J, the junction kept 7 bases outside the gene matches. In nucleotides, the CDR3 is TGTGCCAGCAGCGGAGAGGCACAGGGGGATGAAAAACTGTTTTTT. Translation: CASSGEAQGDEKLFF.

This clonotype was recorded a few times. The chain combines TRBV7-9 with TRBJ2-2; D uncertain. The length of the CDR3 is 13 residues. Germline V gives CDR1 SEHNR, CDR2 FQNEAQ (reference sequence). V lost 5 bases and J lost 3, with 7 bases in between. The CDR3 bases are TGTGCCAGCAGCCCCGTCTACACCGGGGAGCTGTTTTTT. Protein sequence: CASSPVYTGELFF.

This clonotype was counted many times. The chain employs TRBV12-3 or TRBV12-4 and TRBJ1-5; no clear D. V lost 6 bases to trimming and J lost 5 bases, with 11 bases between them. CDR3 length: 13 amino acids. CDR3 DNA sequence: TGTGCCAGCAGCATAGCCCACGATCAGCCCCAGCATTTT. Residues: CASSIAHDQPQHF.

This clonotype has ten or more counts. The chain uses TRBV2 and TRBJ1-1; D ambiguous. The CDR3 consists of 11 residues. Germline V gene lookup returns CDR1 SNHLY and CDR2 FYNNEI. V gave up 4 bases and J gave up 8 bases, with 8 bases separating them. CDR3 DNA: TGTGCCAGCAGTGCTTATCGGGAAGCTTTCTTT. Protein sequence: CASSAYREAFF.